This paragraph reports one TCR beta chain. Per germline, CDR1 SEHNR and CDR2 FQNEAQ (reference sequence). The CDR3 spans 14 residues. V gave up 3 bases and J gave up 9 bases; unmatched junction bases: 4. This sample is drawn from a study of cytomegalovirus exposure and HLA in healthy donors. Study-wide background: Counted in an early data release were 75 million to 85 million unique TCRs from HLA-typed donors.

Vbeta (60) and Jbeta (13) primers were used in the PCR. TCRdb keeps only in-frame clones here, not all; method: immunoSEQ multiplex PCR. The table lists roughly 130,000 clones, about 80% of them singletons, with 1% in the top ten. Sequenced material: PBMCs. The clonotype originates from a man aged 35-49 years in good health and CMV-seronegative. V is TRBV7-9 and J is TRBJ1-6; 8 nucleotides align to TRBD1. The CDR3 DNA follows: TGTGCCAGCAGCTTGGGACAGGCCCTTTCACCCCTCCACTTT. Translating it yields CASSLGQALSPLHF.